These 25 T cell receptor beta chains were sequenced from one sample in a study of identical twins (dated by TCRdb to 2015 to 2016). Receptor libraries were prepared by 5' RACE. The listed sequencing device is Illumina HiSeq 2000. TCRdb reran the public reads through fastp at Q25 and MiXCR, keeping productive beta chains. Each record represents a unique CDR3 protein, reported with the most common genes and DNA among its rows. Within this sample are 690,000 or so distinct CDR3 sequences, with around 5.7% of them counted one time only. The ten biggest clones cover roughly 1.6% of the sample. What was sequenced was naive T cells sorted from blood. The meaning of the sample's cell subset or site label: cells isolated with a human naive T-cell isolation kit. All receptors come from a man aged 18 to 30 in good health.

In its sample, this clonotype was seen many times. The gene calls are TRBV9 and TRBJ2-1; 8 bases agree with TRBD2. The V gene end was trimmed by 0 bases and the J gene end by 0 bases; junction bases not matched to a gene: 14. This CDR3 is built from 20 residues. Germline assignment: CDR1 SGDLS and CDR2 YYNGEE. CDR3 coding DNA: TGTGCCAGCAGCGTAGGCCCTTTTCGGGAGGGCCTTCGCTCCTACAATGAGCAGTTCTTC. Protein: CASSVGPFREGLRSYNEQFF.

This clonotype was seen more than once but under ten times. The chain couples TRBV20-1 to TRBJ2-1; 8 bases map to TRBD2. Looked up from germline, CDR1 is DFQATT and CDR2 is SNEGSKA (reference sequence). CDR3 length: 16 amino acids. V was pared by 6 bases and J by 1 base, with 11 bases of the junction left unmatched. In DNA form, the CDR3 reads TGCAGTGCCCGTGCTCGGGGCGGGAGGTCCTACAATGAGCAGTTCTTC. This codes for CSARARGGRSYNEQFF.

In its sample, this clonotype was seen many times. This chain links TRBV27 with TRBJ1-5; 7 bases map to TRBD1. This CDR3 is built from 16 residues. After removal of 4 bases from V and 3 bases from J, the junction contained 9 bases not matched to a gene. The germline V gene encodes CDR1 MNHEY and CDR2 SMNVEV (reference sequence). The CDR3, as DNA: TGTGCCAGCAGTTCACGACAGGGTTCCCCCAATCAGCCCCAGCATTTT. Its protein product is CASSSRQGSPNQPQHF.

This clonotype appeared a few times. This sequence joins TRBV5-1 and TRBJ2-7; possibly TRBD1 for D (8 bases). The CDR3 is made up of 17 amino acids. In germline, CDR1 is SGHRS, CDR2 YFSETQ. The V end lost 0 bases, the J end lost 5 bases, and 21 bases lay between the germline ends. The CDR3 DNA follows: TGCGCCAGCAGCTTGGCCAACAGGGGGAGGGCCCCTCACGAGCAGTACGTC. Amino acids: CASSLANRGRAPHEQYV.

This clonotype was counted many times. CDR3 loop: CASSLNAAPLGWDEQFF. The CDR3 nucleotides read TGTGCCAGCAGCTTAAACGCAGCTCCCTTAGGTTGGGATGAGCAGTTCTTC. The J gene is TRBJ2-1, the V gene TRBV7-3; D call uncertain. The CDR3 length is 17 residues. Germline V gene sequence: CDR1 SGHTA, CDR2 FQGTGA. V was trimmed by 1 base and J by 8 bases, leaving 21 bases between them.

This rearrangement joins TRBV3-1 to TRBJ2-6; D unclear. Germline CDR1 reads LGHDT; CDR2 reads YNNKEL (reference sequence). V was cut by 0 bases and J by 1 base, with 4 bases left in between. The CDR3 contains 15 residues. The DNA for the CDR3 is TGTGCCAGCAGCCAAGATCGATCTGGGGCCAACGTCCTGACTTTC. It encodes CASSQDRSGANVLTF.

This clonotype was detected a few times. The rearrangement links TRBV5-1 to TRBJ1-1, with D maybe TRBD1 (6 bases). Germline V gene sequence: CDR1 SGHRS, CDR2 YFSETQ. The CDR3 spans 14 residues. Trimming shortened V by 2 bases and J by 2 bases, and 10 bases separated the two germline ends. The CDR3 bases are TGCGCCAGCAGCTTCGACAGGATCAACACTGAAGCTTTCTTT. Translation gives CASSFDRINTEAFF.

This clonotype was observed many times. The chain recombines TRBV15 with TRBJ2-2; D is unclear. The germline V gene encodes CDR1 LNHNV and CDR2 YYDKDF (reference sequence). V was trimmed by 0 bases and J by 1 base, leaving 9 bases between them. This CDR3 has 16 residues. CDR3 amino acids: CATSRETVRNTGELFF. In nucleotides, the CDR3 is TGTGCCACCAGCAGAGAGACGGTCCGGAACACCGGGGAGCTGTTTTTT.

The rearrangement links TRBV11-2 to TRBJ2-2; no definite D call. Germline V gives CDR1 SGHAT, CDR2 FQNNGV. V lost 5 bases and J 4 bases, leaving 8 bases between the germline ends. The CDR3 extends over 13 amino acids. CDR3 sequence: CASSQRVTGELFF. For the CDR3, the DNA is TGTGCCAGCAGCCAAAGAGTCACCGGGGAGCTGTTTTTT.

This clonotype was recorded at least ten times. The chain has TRBV10-3 and TRBJ2-5, with a weak D call TRBD1 (6 bases). Germline CDR1 is ENHRY and CDR2 is SYGVKD. This CDR3 comprises 12 residues. Trimming took 10 bases from V and 8 from J, leaving 17 bases between them. The CDR3 region is CATQQGDGTQYF. The CDR3 nucleotides are TGTGCCACCCAACAGGGTGATGGAACCCAGTACTTC.

This clonotype was counted many times. This chain connects TRBV10-3 to TRBJ2-7; D unresolved. Germline CDR1 and CDR2: ENHRY and SYGVKD. The CDR3 totals 12 residues. With 4 bases removed from V and 2 bases from J, the gap between germline ends came to 6 bases. For the CDR3, the DNA is TGTGCCATCAGTGGGGTCGCCTACGAGCAGTACTTC. As protein: CAISGVAYEQYF.

The chain employs TRBV5-1 and TRBJ2-5; TRBD2 agrees at 7 bases. Germline CDR1 is SGHRS and CDR2 is YFSETQ. V gave up 0 bases and J gave up 11 bases; unmatched junction bases: 10. The CDR3 sequence is 14 residues long. DNA for the CDR3: TGCGCCAGCAGCTTGGATGCGGGAGTGATTGAACAGTACTTC. Amino acid sequence: CASSLDAGVIEQYF.

Here the CDR3 DNA reads TGCGCCAGCAGCCAAGAAATCGGTCAAGAGACCCAGTACTTC. This sequence encodes CASSQEIGQETQYF. This chain connects TRBV4-1 to TRBJ2-5; no clear D. There are 14 residues in the CDR3. Trimming took off 0 bases at V and 2 bases at J, with 7 bases between the two ends. Germline lookup yields CDR1 MGHRA and CDR2 YSYEKL.

V is TRBV24-1 and J is TRBJ1-2; possible D gene TRBD1, 6 bases. Trimming took 2 bases from V and 3 from J, leaving 15 bases between them. Germline assignment: CDR1 KGHDR and CDR2 SFDVKD. This CDR3 has 16 amino acids. CDR3 region: CATSDSLPGEDYGYTF. CDR3 in DNA: TGTGCCACCAGTGATTCCCTGCCAGGGGAGGACTATGGCTACACCTTC.

The sample holds many counts of this clonotype. The chain uses TRBV6-1 and TRBJ2-5, with TRBD2 matching 7 bases. The CDR3 sequence is 15 residues long. J was trimmed by 0 bases and V by 5 bases; bases with no gene match: 6. Germline CDR1 reads MNHNS; CDR2 reads SASEGT. The DNA for the CDR3 is TGTGCCAGCAGTCGGGCAGCGGGGTACCAAGAGACCCAGTACTTC. Its protein product is CASSRAAGYQETQYF.

The table lists this clonotype with many counts. The chain carries TRBV15 and TRBJ2-5; D not resolved. Trimming pared 6 bases from V and 2 bases from J, leaving 13 bases between. The CDR3 runs 14 residues. From germline, CDR1 is LNHNV and CDR2 YYDKDF (reference sequence). CDR3 nucleotide sequence: TGTGCCACCAGTGCACAGACGGCTCAAGAGACCCAGTACTTC. It codes for CATSAQTAQETQYF.

This clonotype was seen ten or more times. CDR3 amino acids: CASSWTSVSPTDTQYF. The CDR3 DNA is TGTGCCAGCTCCTGGACTAGCGTAAGCCCCACAGATACGCAGTATTTT. The chain carries TRBV10-3 and TRBJ2-3; 9 nucleotides align to TRBD2. Germline V gives CDR1 ENHRY, CDR2 SYGVKD. This CDR3 is built from 16 residues. Trimming removed 10 bases from V and 2 bases from J; junction bases left unmatched: 13.

This clonotype was observed at least ten times. This chain joins TRBV20-1 and TRBJ1-6; TRBD1 agrees at 8 bases. The CDR3 runs 13 residues. With 6 bases clipped from V and 8 bases from J, the junction kept 6 bases outside the gene matches. CDR1 is DFQATT and CDR2 is SNEGSKA in the germline V gene (reference sequence). CDR3 protein: CSAAGQVDSPLHF. The CDR3 region has the DNA TGCAGTGCAGCGGGACAGGTGGATTCACCCCTCCACTTT.

Concerning this clonotype: A much larger clone differs from this one at a single base, so this may be a read error. This chain joins TRBV20-1 and TRBJ2-1; 13 nucleotides align to TRBD2. This CDR3 has 14 amino acids. Germline CDR1 and CDR2: DFQATT and SNEGSKA (reference sequence). The ends lost 6 bases at V and 11 bases at J; junction bases unmatched: 10. In DNA form, the CDR3 reads TGCAGTGCCGTGGGACTAGCGGGAAGTAATCAGCAGTTCTTC. Residues: CSAVGLAGSNQQFF.

This clonotype was detected only a few times. V usage is TRBV11-2 and J usage is TRBJ2-7, with 8 bases that match TRBD1. The CDR3 spans 14 residues. J was trimmed by 6 bases and V by 6 bases; bases with no gene match: 10. From germline, CDR1 is SGHAT and CDR2 FQNNGV. DNA for the CDR3: TGTGCCAGCAGTCCGGACAGGGCCCCACCCGAGCAGTACTTC. Residues: CASSPDRAPPEQYF.

This clonotype was detected many times. CDR3 loop: CASSQESSGMHEQFF. CDR3 nucleotide sequence: TGTGCCAGCAGCCAAGAGTCTAGCGGGATGCATGAGCAGTTCTTC. V is TRBV4-2 and J is TRBJ2-1, with 9 positions matching TRBD2. This CDR3 comprises 15 residues. Losses at the gene ends were 0 bases for V and 8 bases for J; bases not matched to a gene: 5. Germline lookup yields CDR1 LGHNA and CDR2 YNFKEQ.

This clonotype was recorded at least ten times. The rearrangement links TRBV6-1 to TRBJ2-1; perhaps D is TRBD1 or TRBD2 (5 bases each). The germline gives CDR1 MNHNS, CDR2 SASEGT. V dropped 5 bases and J dropped 0 bases, with 14 bases sitting between them. The CDR3 loop spans 16 amino acids. The CDR3 sequence: CASSPEGSSSYNEQFF. Written as DNA, the CDR3 is TGTGCCAGCAGTCCCGAGGGGTCGAGCTCCTACAATGAGCAGTTCTTC.

This clonotype was seen repeatedly, ten times or more. This chain joins TRBV20-1 and TRBJ2-1; a weak D match, TRBD1 (5 bases). Germline assignment: CDR1 DFQATT and CDR2 SNEGSKA (reference sequence). The CDR3 runs to 12 residues. Trimming removed 3 bases from V and 7 bases from J, with 10 bases in between. The chain's CDR3 is CSARAGPNEQFF. CDR3 bases: TGCAGTGCTAGGGCAGGGCCTAATGAGCAGTTCTTC.

There are a few counts of this clonotype. This chain joins TRBV19 and TRBJ2-3; D unresolved. The germline gives CDR1 LNHDA, CDR2 SQIVND (reference sequence). V was cut by 5 bases and J by 0 bases, with 9 bases left in between. The CDR3 extends over 14 amino acids. The DNA for the CDR3 is TGTGCCAGTAGTTGGTCGGCTAGCACAGATACGCAGTATTTT. Translated, it gives CASSWSASTDTQYF.

This clonotype has at least ten counts. The CDR3 DNA is TGTGCCATCAGTGAGTCGACGTTAAACCGGTACTTCTCTGGAAACACCATATATTTT. Amino acids: CAISESTLNRYFSGNTIYF. The chain employs TRBV10-3 and TRBJ1-3; no clear D. V was pared by 0 bases and J by 0 bases, with 18 bases between. This CDR3 has 19 amino acids. The germline V gene has CDR1 ENHRY and CDR2 SYGVKD.